The following is a T cell receptor beta chain sequence with its context. The antigen remains undetermined. Produced via immunoSEQ multiplex PCR; TCRdb's table is partial and in-frame only. The top ten clones hold around 12% of a sample with roughly 63,000 clones, approximately 89% of them seen once. This sample stems from a study of OX40 agonist ivuxolimab in advanced cancers. Study background: Patients with prior anti-PD-1, anti-PD-L1 or anti-CTLA-4 therapy were eligible; approximately 37% had some. Overall study results and limits: Among expanded peripheral T cells, antigen specificity went undetermined.

The V gene's germline CDR1 is SNHLY and CDR2 FYNNEI. The CDR3 is made up of 17 amino acids. V was clipped by 4 bases and J by 2 bases, with 21 bases between them. Samples were taken at baseline and on day 1 of cycles 4 and 7. V is TRBV2 and J is TRBJ2-7; D is undetermined. Specimen: CD4+ or CD8+ T cells sorted from blood, collected in a trial of the OX40 agonist ivuxolimab. The receptor's source is an adult with an advanced solid tumor such as melanoma, head and neck, liver or kidney cancer. CDR3 residues: CASSVSLSAETTYEQYF. In DNA, the CDR3 is TGTGCCAGCAGTGTGTCCTTAAGCGCAGAAACAACCTACGAGCAGTACTTC.